These 8 T cell receptor beta chains came from one sample sequenced in a study of T-cell reconstitution after alpha-beta-depleted transplantation in children. The TCRbeta library was prepared with unique molecular identifiers. TCRdb re-analysed the PCR reads in MiXCR, keeping a single row per CDR3 protein. The table has around 800,000 distinct CDR3 sequences, about 16% seen once; the top ten hold approximately 5%. The sequences come from PBMCs, mostly from graft donor cells, collected 360 days after TCRalphabeta/CD19-depleted stem cell transplant. The receptors shown here come from a male patient younger than 18 who had a stem cell transplant for acute lymphoblastic leukemia, so the T cells may come from the graft donor.

This chain uses TRBV7-8 with TRBJ2-5; D gene ambiguous. Germline V gene lookup returns CDR1 SGHVS and CDR2 FQNEAQ. V lost 1 base, J lost 5 bases, and 14 bases lay in between. This CDR3 comprises 15 residues. CDR3 in amino acids: CASSLDPGRRETQYF. CDR3 coding DNA: TGTGCCAGCAGCTTAGATCCTGGGCGCAGGGAGACCCAGTACTTC.

This chain connects TRBV5-1 to TRBJ2-5, with 12 bases aligning to TRBD2. V dropped 4 bases and J dropped 5; count of bases not matched to a gene: 18. Looked up from germline, CDR1 is SGHRS and CDR2 is YFSETQ. This CDR3 is built from 19 residues. This CDR3 is CASSPELAGGPVRLETQYF. The CDR3 DNA reads TGCGCCAGCAGCCCGGAACTAGCGGGAGGCCCGGTACGCTTGGAGACCCAGTACTTC. The full variable domain, with the rest looked up from reference TRBV5-1 and TRBJ2-5, is KAGVTQTPRYLIKTRGQQVTLSCSPISGHRSVSWYQQTPGQGLQFLFEYFSETQRNKGNFPGRFSGRQFSNSRSEMNVSTLELGDSALYLCASSPELAGGPVRLETQYFGPGTRLLVL.

The V and J genes are TRBV9 and TRBJ1-6, with D perhaps TRBD1 (5 bases). Trimming removed 0 bases at V and 10 bases at J, with 11 bases between. The CDR3 totals 14 residues. Germline loops: CDR1 SGDLS, CDR2 YYNGEE. CDR3 nucleotide sequence: TGTGCCAGCAGCGTAGAGCGGGGGAAATCACCCCTCCACTTT. Translating it yields CASSVERGKSPLHF.

This clonotype was observed a few times. The chain joins TRBV5-1 to TRBJ2-5; D ambiguous. Germline V gene sequence: CDR1 SGHRS, CDR2 YFSETQ. V dropped 0 bases and J dropped 0 bases, with 6 bases sitting between them. The CDR3 extends over 14 amino acids. This chain's CDR3 is CASSLGNYQETQYF. The CDR3 DNA is TGCGCCAGCAGCTTGGGCAACTACCAAGAGACCCAGTACTTC.

The V gene is TRBV7-2, the J gene TRBJ2-2; TRBD1 aligns across 11 bases. Germline trimming cut 4 bases from V and 3 bases from J; bases unmatched to any gene: 4. CDR3 size: 16 residues. CDR1 is SGHTA, CDR2 FQGNSA, per germline. This CDR3 is CASSSRDRGYTGELFF. The DNA of the CDR3 is TGTGCCAGCAGCTCCCGGGACAGGGGGTACACCGGGGAGCTGTTTTTT.

This clonotype was observed a handful of times. V usage is TRBV3-1 and J usage is TRBJ1-1; 7 nucleotides match TRBD1. Germline-derived CDR1 and CDR2 are LGHDT and YNNKEL (reference sequence). The CDR3 extends over 16 amino acids. V trimming: 2 bases; J trimming: 1 base; junction bases outside the gene matches: 7. CDR3 sequence reads: CASSQPDRAPNTEAFF. CDR3 nucleotides: TGTGCCAGCAGCCAACCTGACAGGGCCCCGAACACTGAAGCTTTCTTT.

This clonotype was counted a few times. This chain joins TRBV20-1 and TRBJ1-1; possible D gene TRBD1, 5 bases. The length of the CDR3 is 16 residues. Trimming cost V 5 bases and J 0 bases, with 19 bases left between them. The germline gives CDR1 DFQATT, CDR2 SNEGSKA (reference sequence). CDR3 sequence: CSAGRTKSIMNTEAFF. CDR3 in DNA: TGCAGTGCTGGCCGGACAAAGAGTATTATGAACACTGAAGCTTTCTTT.

The J gene is TRBJ2-7, the V gene TRBV10-2; TRBD1 matches at 7 bases. From germline, CDR1 is WSHSY and CDR2 SAAADI. CDR3 length: 15 amino acids. The J segment lost 1 base and the V segment lost 6 bases, leaving 9 bases of the junction unmatched. The chain's CDR3 is CASRVTGEGSYEQYF. CDR3 in DNA: TGCGCCAGCAGAGTAACAGGGGAAGGGTCCTACGAGCAGTACTTC.